Here is one TCR beta chain with its context. Antigen specificity is unknown. The V gene lost 5 bases and the J gene lost 3 bases, with 4 bases spanning the gap. CDR1 and CDR2 (germline): GTSNPN, SVGIG (reference sequence). The CDR3 runs to 10 residues. CD4+ cell separation produced CD45RA+ naive and CD45RA-negative memory subsets. These data come from a study of shared clonotypes between healthy human individuals. Study context: A donor's plate count was three for CD4 naive and three for CD4 memory; CD8 naive had two and CD8 memory one.

The data were produced by immunoSEQ multiplex PCR, yet TCRdb's version contains in-frame clones alone and is incomplete. The table records some 2.4 million clones, approximately 93% of them present only once. Study-level results: Between a handful of donors, naive CD4 clonotypes were shared at a level of around 5.1%.

The sequence was obtained from a man between 18 and 35 years old in good health. Some clones in this sample may be carry-over from other donors' samples. This rearrangement joins TRBV30 to TRBJ1-2; D remains unclear. The specimen was naive CD4+ T cells from PBMCs. Regarding subset: CD45RA+ positively selected. CDR3 coding DNA: TGTGCCTGGGGGGACTATGGCTACACCTTC. The encoded protein is CAWGDYGYTF.